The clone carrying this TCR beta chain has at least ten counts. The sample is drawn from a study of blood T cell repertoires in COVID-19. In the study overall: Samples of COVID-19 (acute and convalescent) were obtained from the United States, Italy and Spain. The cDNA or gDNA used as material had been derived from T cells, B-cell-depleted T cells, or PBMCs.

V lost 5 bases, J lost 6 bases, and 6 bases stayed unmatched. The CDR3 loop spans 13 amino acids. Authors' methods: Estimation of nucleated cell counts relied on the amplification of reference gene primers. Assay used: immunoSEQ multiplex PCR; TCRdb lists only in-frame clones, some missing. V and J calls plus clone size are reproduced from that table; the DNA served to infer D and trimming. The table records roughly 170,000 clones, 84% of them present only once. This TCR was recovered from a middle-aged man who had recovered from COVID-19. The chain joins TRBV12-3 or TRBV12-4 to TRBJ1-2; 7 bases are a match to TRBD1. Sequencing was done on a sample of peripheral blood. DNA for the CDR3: TGTGCCAGCAGTCAGGGACAGCAGCATGGCTACACCTTC. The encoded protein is CASSQGQQHGYTF.